The next 7 T cell receptor beta chains were all read from a single sample in a study of patients and donors after allogeneic stem cell transplantation. TCRdb recomputed calls from the RT-PCR reads with MiXCR, one row per CDR3 protein. The table has around 150,000 distinct CDR3 sequences, approximately 35% seen once. The sample comprised blood, either unsorted or a sorted T cell fraction (not recorded which). These receptors were taken from a human donor who was either an allogeneic HSCT recipient or a stem cell or donor lymphocyte infusion donor (not recorded which). It is not recorded whose cells these are; they may come from a transplant donor.

The chain employs TRBV7-2 and TRBJ2-3; TRBD2 agrees at 15 bases. There are 15 residues in the CDR3. The V segment lost 5 bases and the J segment 8 bases; nucleotides outside the gene matches: 5. Germline CDR1 SGHTA, CDR2 FQGNSA. The CDR3 sequence is CASSRGLAGGGTQYF. The CDR3 region has the DNA TGTGCCAGCAGCAGGGGACTAGCGGGGGGAGGTACGCAGTATTTT.

V usage is TRBV12-3 or TRBV12-4 and J usage is TRBJ2-7, with TRBD2 matching 9 bases. The CDR3 extends over 15 amino acids. The V segment lost 3 bases and the J segment 3 bases; nucleotides outside the gene matches: 6. The CDR3 nucleotides are TGTGCCAGCAGTTTCGGTCTAGCGGGGCACTACGAGCAGTACTTC. Translation: CASSFGLAGHYEQYF.

This clonotype was detected a few times. The chain uses TRBV6-5 and TRBJ1-5; 9 nucleotides align to TRBD1. With 6 bases clipped from V and 4 bases from J, the junction kept 7 bases outside the gene matches. The CDR3 loop spans 15 amino acids. Germline CDR1 and CDR2: MNHEY and SVGAGI. CDR3 bases: TGTGCCAGCAGGGCTGGGACAGGGAGAAATCAGCCCCAGCATTTT. This encodes CASRAGTGRNQPQHF.

This clonotype was picked up one time. The V call is TRBV5-6, the J call TRBJ1-1; 7 nucleotides match TRBD1. The V segment lost 4 bases and the J segment 5 bases; nucleotides outside the gene matches: 8. Germline V lookup: CDR1 SGHDT, CDR2 YYEEEE. The CDR3 contains 14 residues. CDR3 DNA sequence: TGTGCCAGCAGCGTACAGGGGCATGGTACTGAAGCTTTCTTT. It encodes CASSVQGHGTEAFF.

The chain links TRBV4-1 to TRBJ2-1; D not resolved. The CDR3 sequence is 14 residues long. Germline loops: CDR1 MGHRA, CDR2 YSYEKL. V was trimmed by 4 bases and J by 1 base, leaving 8 bases between them. The CDR3 protein is CASSLSVSYNEQFF. CDR3 coding DNA: TGCGCCAGCAGCCTCTCTGTTTCCTACAATGAGCAGTTCTTC.

This clonotype showed up just a few times. The V call is TRBV27, the J call TRBJ2-1; 7 nucleotides align to TRBD1. The V gene end was trimmed by 6 bases and the J gene end by 2 bases; junction bases not matched to a gene: 7. This CDR3 region has 15 residues. Germline V gene data show CDR1 as MNHEY and CDR2 as SMNVEV (reference sequence). CDR3 sequence reads: CASSPDRLAYNEQFF. In DNA, the CDR3 is TGTGCCAGCAGCCCGGACAGGTTGGCCTACAATGAGCAGTTCTTC.

The rearrangement uses TRBV9 and TRBJ2-1; no definite D call. The CDR3 is 14 amino acids. The V gene's germline CDR1 is SGDLS and CDR2 YYNGEE. V was clipped by 0 bases and J by 5 bases, with 9 bases between them. CDR3 DNA: TGTGCCAGCAGCGTAGGGGGTCTGAACAATGAGCAGTTCTTC. Amino acids: CASSVGGLNNEQFF. The variable domain in full, with the rest retrieved from reference TRBV9 and TRBJ2-1, is DSGVTQTPKHLITATGQRVTLRCSPRSGDLSVYWYQQSLDQGLQFLIQYYNGEERAKGNILERFSAQQFPDLHSELNLSSLELGDSALYFCASSVGGLNNEQFFGPGTRLTVL.